This T cell receptor (beta chain) originates from a study of blood T cell repertoires in COVID-19. Looking at the study overall: From T cells, B-cell-depleted T cells, or PBMCs came the material, which was cDNA or gDNA.

In the study's own analysis: Reference gene primers were amplified, and this amplification served to estimate nucleated cell counts. Clones were read by immunoSEQ multiplex PCR, and TCRdb kept only the in-frame ones, dropping some. The DNA gave D and trimming, while V, J and clone size come from that table. The table shows roughly 16,000 clones, with roughly 91% occurring only once. The source material was peripheral blood. This receptor was taken from a human donor in a cohort sampled during active COVID-19.

This chain's CDR3 is CSVLRQVNTEAFF. The CDR3 DNA reads TGCAGCGTTTTAAGACAGGTGAACACTGAAGCTTTCTTT. The J gene is TRBJ1-1, the V gene TRBV29-1; D might be TRBD1 (6 bases). This CDR3 is 13 amino acids long. V was trimmed by 5 bases and J by 0 bases, leaving 10 bases between them. The germline CDR1 and CDR2 sequences are SQVTM and ANQGSEA.